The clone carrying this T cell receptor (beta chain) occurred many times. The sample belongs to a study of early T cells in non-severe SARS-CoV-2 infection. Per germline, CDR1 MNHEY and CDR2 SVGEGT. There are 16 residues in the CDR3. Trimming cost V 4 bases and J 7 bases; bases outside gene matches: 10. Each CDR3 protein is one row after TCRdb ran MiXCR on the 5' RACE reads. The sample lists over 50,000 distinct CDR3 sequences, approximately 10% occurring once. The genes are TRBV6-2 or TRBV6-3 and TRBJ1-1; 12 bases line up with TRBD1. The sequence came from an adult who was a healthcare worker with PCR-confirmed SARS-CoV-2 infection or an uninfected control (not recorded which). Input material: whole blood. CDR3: CASSFPRDRGPSEAFF. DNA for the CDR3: TGTGCCAGCAGTTTCCCGAGGGACAGGGGGCCGAGTGAAGCTTTCTTT.